These T cell receptor beta chains were read from a single sample in a study of post-analysis software for immune sequencing data. TCRdb fed the PCR reads into MiXCR, producing one record per CDR3 protein. The data contain a few hundred thousand distinct CDR3 sequences, approximately 46% of them singletons. The specimen sequenced was blood. The receptor set was obtained from a girl aged 5 to 17 with multiple sclerosis. Both conserved end residues are trimmed from each CDR3. Each record gives: J gene, V gene, CDR3 protein.

TRBJ2-1 | TRBV19 | TSMVASEQF
TRBJ2-7 | TRBV9 | ASSVGDRAVFYEQY
TRBJ1-4 | TRBV29-1 | SVSGISNEKLF
TRBJ1-4 | TRBV12-3/TRBV12-4 | ASSLFSGGDEKLF
TRBJ2-7 | TRBV20-1 | SASDRAASYEQY
TRBJ2-5 | TRBV20-1 | SAPSGVGETQY
TRBJ2-1 | TRBV20-1 | SAPEIAGGRWNEQF
TRBJ1-2 | TRBV9 | ASSARALQGNGGYT
- | TRBV2 | ASSVIREGETQY
TRBJ2-1 | TRBV6-2/TRBV6-3 | ASKIRGYDEQF
TRBJ2-6 | TRBV4-3 | ASSQEAVSGANVLT
TRBJ1-2 | TRBV27 | ASSSRDRAHYGYT
TRBJ2-3 | TRBV7-3 | ASSSAGTVLDTQY
TRBJ1-4 | TRBV29-1 | SVLGRDEKLF
TRBJ1-6 | TRBV20-1 | SANDRDRDNSPLH
TRBJ2-3 | TRBV4-1 | ASSQELGDTRY
TRBJ2-3 | TRBV6-5 | ASSYSREDRDTQY
TRBJ2-3 | TRBV7-6 | ASSLGTGPSTDTQY
TRBJ1-2 | TRBV10-3 | AISGQGASYGYT
TRBJ2-7 | TRBV5-1 | AGSFSRQVYEQY
TRBJ2-1 | TRBV27 | ASSHGLTYNEQF
TRBJ1-2 | TRBV7-3 | ASSLNPRGLYGYT
TRBJ2-3 | TRBV28 | ASSLIAQGTPDTQY
TRBJ2-7 | TRBV7-8 | ASSRAARTSDEQY
TRBJ2-3 | TRBV20-1 | SASRRTTSTDTQY
TRBJ1-4 | TRBV5-1 | ASSSPGGVEKLF
TRBJ2-7 | TRBV2 | ASRRETGGPYEQY
TRBJ2-1 | TRBV4-3 | ASSPTGTSYNEQF
- | TRBV20-1 | SAYDRARDYNEQY
TRBJ2-1 | TRBV3-1 | ASSVAGYYNEQF
TRBJ1-5 | TRBV12-3/TRBV12-4 | ASSLGSTYQPQH
TRBJ1-1 | TRBV10-3 | AIMDRVFGDTEAF
TRBJ1-5 | TRBV20-1 | SARGPPGQGRDDNQPQH
TRBJ2-5 | TRBV29-1 | SVEDEGRETQY
TRBJ1-4 | TRBV7-6 | ASSSGQGRPNEKLF
TRBJ2-5 | TRBV9 | ASSPRLSGRQETQY
TRBJ2-3 | TRBV20-1 | SASYPTHDVDTQY